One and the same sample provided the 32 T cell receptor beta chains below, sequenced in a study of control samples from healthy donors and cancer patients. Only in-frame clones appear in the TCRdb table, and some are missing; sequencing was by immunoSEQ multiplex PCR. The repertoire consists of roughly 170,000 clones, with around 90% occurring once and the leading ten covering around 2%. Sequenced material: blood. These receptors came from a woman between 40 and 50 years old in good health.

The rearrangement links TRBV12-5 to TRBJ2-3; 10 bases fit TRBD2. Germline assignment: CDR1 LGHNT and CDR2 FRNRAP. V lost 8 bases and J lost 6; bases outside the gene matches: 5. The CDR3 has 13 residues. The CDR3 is CASQSSGGDTQYF. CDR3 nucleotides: TGTGCTAGTCAGAGTAGCGGGGGGGATACGCAGTATTTT.

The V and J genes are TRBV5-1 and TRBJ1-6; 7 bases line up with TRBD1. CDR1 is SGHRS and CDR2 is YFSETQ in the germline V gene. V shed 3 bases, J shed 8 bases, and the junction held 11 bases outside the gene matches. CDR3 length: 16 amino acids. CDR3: CASSSGSTGLDSPLHF. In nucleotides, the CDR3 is TGCGCCAGCAGCTCGGGATCGACAGGGTTGGATTCACCCCTCCACTTT.

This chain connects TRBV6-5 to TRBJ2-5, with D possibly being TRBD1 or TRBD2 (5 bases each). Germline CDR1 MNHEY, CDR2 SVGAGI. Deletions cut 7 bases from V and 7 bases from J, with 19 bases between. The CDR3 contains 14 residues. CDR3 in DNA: TGTGCCAGCATCTCGGGGCACGCCCGGCCGACCCAGTACTTC. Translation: CASISGHARPTQYF.

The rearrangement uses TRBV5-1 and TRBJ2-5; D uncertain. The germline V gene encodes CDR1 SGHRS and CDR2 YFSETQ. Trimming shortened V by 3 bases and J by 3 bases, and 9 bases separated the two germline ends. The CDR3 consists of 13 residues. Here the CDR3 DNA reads TGCGCCAGCAGCTACAGAGAAGAAGAGACCCAGTACTTC. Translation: CASSYREEETQYF.

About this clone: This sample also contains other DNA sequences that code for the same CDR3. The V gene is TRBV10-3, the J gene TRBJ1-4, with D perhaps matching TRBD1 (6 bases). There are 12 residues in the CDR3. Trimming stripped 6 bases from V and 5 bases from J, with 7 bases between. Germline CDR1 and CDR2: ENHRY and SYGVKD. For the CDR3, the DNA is TGTGCCATCAGAGGACAGAATGAAAAACTGTTTTTT. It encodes CAIRGQNEKLFF.

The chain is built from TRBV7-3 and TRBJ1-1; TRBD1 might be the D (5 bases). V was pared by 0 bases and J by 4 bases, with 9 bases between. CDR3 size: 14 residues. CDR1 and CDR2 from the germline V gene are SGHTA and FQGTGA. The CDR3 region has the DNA TGTGCCAGCAGCTTAACTCCGGGGGGCACTGAAGCTTTCTTT. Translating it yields CASSLTPGGTEAFF. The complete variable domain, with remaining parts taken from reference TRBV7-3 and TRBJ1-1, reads GAGVSQTPSNKVTEKGKYVELRCDPISGHTALYWYRQSLGQGPEFLIYFQGTGAADDSGLPNDRFFAVRPEGSVSTLKIQRTERGDSAVYLCASSLTPGGTEAFFGQGTRLTVV.

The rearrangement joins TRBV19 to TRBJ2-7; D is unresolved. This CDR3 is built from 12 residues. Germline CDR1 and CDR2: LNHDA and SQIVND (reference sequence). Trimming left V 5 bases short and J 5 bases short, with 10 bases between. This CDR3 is CASSAAAHEQYF. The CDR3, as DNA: TGTGCCAGTAGTGCCGCGGCCCACGAGCAGTACTTC.

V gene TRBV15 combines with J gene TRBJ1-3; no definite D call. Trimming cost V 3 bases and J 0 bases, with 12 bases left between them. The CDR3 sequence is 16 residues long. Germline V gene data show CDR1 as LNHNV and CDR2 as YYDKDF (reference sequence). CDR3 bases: TGTGCCACCAGCAGCCCCCGGGCGAGCTCTGGAAACACCATATATTTT. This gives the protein CATSSPRASSGNTIYF.

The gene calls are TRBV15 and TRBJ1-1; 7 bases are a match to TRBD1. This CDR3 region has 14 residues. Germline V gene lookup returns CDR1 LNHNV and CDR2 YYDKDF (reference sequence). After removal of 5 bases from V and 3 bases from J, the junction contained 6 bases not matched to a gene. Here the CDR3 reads CATSRNRGDTEAFF. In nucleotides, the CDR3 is TGTGCCACCAGCCGTAACAGGGGTGACACTGAAGCTTTCTTT.

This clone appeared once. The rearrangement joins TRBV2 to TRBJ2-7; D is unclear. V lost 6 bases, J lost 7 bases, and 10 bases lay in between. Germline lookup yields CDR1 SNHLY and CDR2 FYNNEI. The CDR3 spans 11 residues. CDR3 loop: CASRETWEQYF. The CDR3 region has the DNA TGTGCCAGCAGAGAAACTTGGGAGCAGTACTTC.

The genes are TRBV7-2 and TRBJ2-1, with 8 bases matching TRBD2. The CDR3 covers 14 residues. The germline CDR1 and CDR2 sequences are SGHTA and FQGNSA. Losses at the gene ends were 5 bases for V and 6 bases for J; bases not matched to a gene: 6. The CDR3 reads CASSPRLAGNEQFF. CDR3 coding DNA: TGTGCCAGCAGCCCCCGGCTAGCGGGCAATGAGCAGTTCTTC. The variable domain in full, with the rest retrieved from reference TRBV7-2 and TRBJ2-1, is GAGVSQSPSNKVTEKGKDVELRCDPISGHTALYWYRQSLGQGLEFLIYFQGNSAPDKSGLPSDRFSAERTGGSVSTLTIQRTQQEDSAVYLCASSPRLAGNEQFFGPGTRLTVL.

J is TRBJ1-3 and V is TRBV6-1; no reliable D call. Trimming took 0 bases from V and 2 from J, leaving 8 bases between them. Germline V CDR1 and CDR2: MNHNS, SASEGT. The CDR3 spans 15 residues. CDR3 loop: CASSEAPSTGNTIYF. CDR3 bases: TGTGCCAGCAGTGAAGCCCCATCTACTGGAAACACCATATATTTT.

CDR3 sequence reads: CASSQDRTYEQYF. In DNA form, the CDR3 reads TGCGCCAGCAGCCAAGACCGTACCTACGAGCAGTACTTC. This sequence joins TRBV4-1 and TRBJ2-7; D not certain. The CDR3 is made up of 13 amino acids. V was cut by 0 bases and J by 2 bases, with 5 bases left in between. The germline CDR1 and CDR2 sequences are MGHRA and YSYEKL.

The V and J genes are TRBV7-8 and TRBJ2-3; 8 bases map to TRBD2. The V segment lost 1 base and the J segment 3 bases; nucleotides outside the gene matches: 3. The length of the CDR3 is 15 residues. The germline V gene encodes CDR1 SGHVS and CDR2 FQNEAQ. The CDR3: CASSLGRGGTDTQYF. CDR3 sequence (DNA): TGTGCCAGCAGCTTAGGTCGGGGGGGAACAGATACGCAGTATTTT. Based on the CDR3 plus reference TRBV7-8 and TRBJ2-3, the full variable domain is GAGVSQSPRYKVAKRGQDVALRCDPISGHVSLFWYQQALGQGPEFLTYFQNEAQLDKSGLPSDRFFAERPEGSVSTLKIQRTQQEDSAVYLCASSLGRGGTDTQYFGPGTRLTVL.

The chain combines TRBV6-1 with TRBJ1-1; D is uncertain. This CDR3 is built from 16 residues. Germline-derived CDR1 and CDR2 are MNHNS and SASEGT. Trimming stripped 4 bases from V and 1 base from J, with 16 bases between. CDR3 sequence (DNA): TGTGCCAGCAGTGGTCGTATTGGGTCGGCGAACACTGAAGCTTTCTTT. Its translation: CASSGRIGSANTEAFF.

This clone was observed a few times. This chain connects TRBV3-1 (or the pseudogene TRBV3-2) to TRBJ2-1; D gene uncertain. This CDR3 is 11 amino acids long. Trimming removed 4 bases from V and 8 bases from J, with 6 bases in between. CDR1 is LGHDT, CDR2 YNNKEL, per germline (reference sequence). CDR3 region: CASSRADEQFF. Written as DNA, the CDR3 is TGTGCCAGCAGCCGGGCTGATGAGCAGTTCTTC.

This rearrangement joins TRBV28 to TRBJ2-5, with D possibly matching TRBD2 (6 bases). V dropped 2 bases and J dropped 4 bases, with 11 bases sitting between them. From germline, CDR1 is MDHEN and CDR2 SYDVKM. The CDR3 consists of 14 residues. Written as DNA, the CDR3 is TGTGCCAGCAGTTTAGGAGGGGACCGAGAGACCCAGTACTTC. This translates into CASSLGGDRETQYF. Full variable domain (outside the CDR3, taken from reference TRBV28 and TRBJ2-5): DVKVTQSSRYLVKRTGEKVFLECVQDMDHENMFWYRQDPGLGLRLIYFSYDVKMKEKGDIPEGYSVSREKKERFSLILESASTNQTSMYLCASSLGGDRETQYFGPGTRLLVL.

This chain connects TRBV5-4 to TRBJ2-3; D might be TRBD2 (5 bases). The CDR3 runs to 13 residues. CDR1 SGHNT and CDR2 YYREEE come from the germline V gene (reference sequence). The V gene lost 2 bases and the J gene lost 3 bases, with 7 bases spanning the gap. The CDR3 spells CASSFRGTDTQYF. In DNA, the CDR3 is TGTGCCAGCAGCTTCCGGGGAACAGATACGCAGTATTTT.

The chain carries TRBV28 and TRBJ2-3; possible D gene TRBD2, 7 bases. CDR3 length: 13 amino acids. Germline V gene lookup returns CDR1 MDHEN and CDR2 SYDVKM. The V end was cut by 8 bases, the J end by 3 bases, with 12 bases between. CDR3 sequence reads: CASQRGGTDTQYF. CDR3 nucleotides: TGTGCCAGCCAAAGGGGGGGGACAGATACGCAGTATTTT.

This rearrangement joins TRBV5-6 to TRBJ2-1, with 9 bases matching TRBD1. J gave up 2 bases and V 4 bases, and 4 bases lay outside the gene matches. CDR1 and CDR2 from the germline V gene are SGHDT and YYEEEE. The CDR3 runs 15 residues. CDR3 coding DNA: TGTGCCAGCAGCAGGAGACAGGGGGCCTACAATGAGCAGTTCTTC. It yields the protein CASSRRQGAYNEQFF.

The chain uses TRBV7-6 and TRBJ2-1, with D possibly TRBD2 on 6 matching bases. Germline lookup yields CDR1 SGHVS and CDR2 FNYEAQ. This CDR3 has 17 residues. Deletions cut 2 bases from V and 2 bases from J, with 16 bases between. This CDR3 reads CASSLRGRGYTYNEQFF. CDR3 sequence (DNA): TGTGCCAGCAGCTTACGGGGACGGGGGTACACCTACAATGAGCAGTTCTTC.

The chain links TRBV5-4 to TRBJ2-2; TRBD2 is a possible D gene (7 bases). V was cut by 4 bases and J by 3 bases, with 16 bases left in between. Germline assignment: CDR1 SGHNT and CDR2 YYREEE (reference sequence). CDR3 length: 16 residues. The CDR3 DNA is TGTGCCAGCAGCCCTGGGGGGAGGGGGGACACCGGGGAGCTGTTTTTT. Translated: CASSPGGRGDTGELFF. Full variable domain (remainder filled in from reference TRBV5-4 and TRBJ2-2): ETGVTQSPTHLIKTRGQQVTLRCSSQSGHNTVSWYQQALGQGPQFIFQYYREEENGRGNFPPRFSGLQFPNYSSELNVNALELDDSALYLCASSPGGRGDTGELFFGEGSRLTVL.

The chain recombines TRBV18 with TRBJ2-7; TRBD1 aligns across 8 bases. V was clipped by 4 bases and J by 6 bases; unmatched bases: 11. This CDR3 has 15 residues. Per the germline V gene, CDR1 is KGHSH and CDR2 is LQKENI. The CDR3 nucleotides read TGTGCCAGCTCACGAGACAGGGGTGCCTCGAGCGAGCAGTACTTC. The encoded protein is CASSRDRGASSEQYF.

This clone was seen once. The CDR3 region is CASNRDTTNYGYTF. The CDR3 DNA is TGTGCCAGCAACCGGGACACAACTAACTATGGCTACACCTTC. V is TRBV5-4 and J is TRBJ1-2; TRBD1 might be the D (6 bases). The CDR3 totals 14 residues. CDR1 SGHNT and CDR2 YYREEE come from the germline V gene (reference sequence). The V end was cut by 6 bases, the J end by 0 bases, with 12 bases between.

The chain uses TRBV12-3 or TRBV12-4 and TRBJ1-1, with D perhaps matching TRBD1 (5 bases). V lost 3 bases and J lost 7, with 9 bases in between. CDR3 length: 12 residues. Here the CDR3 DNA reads TGTGCCAGCAGTTTCACAGGCGGTGAAGCTTTCTTT. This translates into CASSFTGGEAFF.

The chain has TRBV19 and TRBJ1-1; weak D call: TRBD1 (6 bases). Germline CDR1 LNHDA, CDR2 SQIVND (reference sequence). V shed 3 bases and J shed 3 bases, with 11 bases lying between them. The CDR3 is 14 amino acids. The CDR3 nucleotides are TGTGCCAGTAGTATTCCAGGGGCGCACACTGAAGCTTTCTTT. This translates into CASSIPGAHTEAFF.

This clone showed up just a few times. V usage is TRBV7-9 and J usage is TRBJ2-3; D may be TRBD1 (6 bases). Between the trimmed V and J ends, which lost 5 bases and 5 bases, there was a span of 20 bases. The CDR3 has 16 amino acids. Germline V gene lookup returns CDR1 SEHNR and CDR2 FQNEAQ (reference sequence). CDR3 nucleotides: TGTGCCAGCAGCCTAGGGGAGAGGGGGTTCGGAGATACGCAGTATTTT. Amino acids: CASSLGERGFGDTQYF. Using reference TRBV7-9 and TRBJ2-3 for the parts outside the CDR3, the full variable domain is DTGVSQNPRHKITKRGQNVTFRCDPISEHNRLYWYRQTLGQGPEFLTYFQNEAQLEKSRLLSDRFSAERPKGSFSTLEIQRTEQGDSAMYLCASSLGERGFGDTQYFGPGTRLTVL.

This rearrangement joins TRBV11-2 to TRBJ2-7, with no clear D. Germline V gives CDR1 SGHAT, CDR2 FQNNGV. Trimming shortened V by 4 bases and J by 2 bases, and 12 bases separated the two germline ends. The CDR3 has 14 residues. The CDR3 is CASSWAGRPYEQYF. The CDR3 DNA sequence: TGTGCCAGCAGCTGGGCCGGACGTCCCTACGAGCAGTACTTC.

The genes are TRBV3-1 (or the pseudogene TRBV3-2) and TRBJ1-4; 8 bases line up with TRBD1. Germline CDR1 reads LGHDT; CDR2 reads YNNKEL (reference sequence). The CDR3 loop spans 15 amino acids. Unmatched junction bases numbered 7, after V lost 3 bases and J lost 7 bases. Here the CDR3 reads CASSHAPQGGEKLFF. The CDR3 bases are TGTGCCAGCAGCCACGCACCACAGGGGGGTGAAAAACTGTTTTTT.

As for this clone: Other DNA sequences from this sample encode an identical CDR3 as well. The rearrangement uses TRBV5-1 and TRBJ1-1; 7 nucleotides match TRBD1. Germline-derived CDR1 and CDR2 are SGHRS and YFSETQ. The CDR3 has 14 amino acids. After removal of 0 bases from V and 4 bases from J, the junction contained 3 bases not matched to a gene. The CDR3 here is CASSLGDRVTEAFF. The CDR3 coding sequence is TGCGCCAGCAGCTTGGGTGACAGGGTCACTGAAGCTTTCTTT.

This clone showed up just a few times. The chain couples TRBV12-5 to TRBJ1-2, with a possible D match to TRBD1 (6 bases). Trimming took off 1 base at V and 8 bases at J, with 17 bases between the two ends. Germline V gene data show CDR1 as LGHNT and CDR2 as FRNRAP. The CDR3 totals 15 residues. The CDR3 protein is CASGLDRVGGEGYTF. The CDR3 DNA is TGTGCTAGTGGTTTGGACAGGGTCGGGGGTGAGGGCTACACCTTC.

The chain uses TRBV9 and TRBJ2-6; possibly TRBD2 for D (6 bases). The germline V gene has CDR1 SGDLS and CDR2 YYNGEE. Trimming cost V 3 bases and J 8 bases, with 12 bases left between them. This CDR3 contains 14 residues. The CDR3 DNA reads TGTGCCAGCAGCGGGACTAACCCGACCAACGTCCTGACTTTC. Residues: CASSGTNPTNVLTF.